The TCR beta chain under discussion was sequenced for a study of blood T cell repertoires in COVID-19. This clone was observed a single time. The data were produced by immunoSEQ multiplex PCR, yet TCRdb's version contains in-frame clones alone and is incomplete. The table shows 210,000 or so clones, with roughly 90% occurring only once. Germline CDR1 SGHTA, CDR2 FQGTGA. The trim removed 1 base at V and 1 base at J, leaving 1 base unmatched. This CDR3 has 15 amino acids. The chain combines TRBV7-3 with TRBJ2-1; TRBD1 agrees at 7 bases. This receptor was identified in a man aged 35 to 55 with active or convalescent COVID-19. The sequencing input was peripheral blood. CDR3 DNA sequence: TGTGCCAGCAGCTTAAGACAGGGTTCCTACAATGAGCAGTTCTTC. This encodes CASSLRQGSYNEQFF. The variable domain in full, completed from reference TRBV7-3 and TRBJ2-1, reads GAGVSQTPSNKVTEKGKYVELRCDPISGHTALYWYRQSLGQGPEFLIYFQGTGAADDSGLPNDRFFAVRPEGSVSTLKIQRTERGDSAVYLCASSLRQGSYNEQFFGPGTRLTVL.